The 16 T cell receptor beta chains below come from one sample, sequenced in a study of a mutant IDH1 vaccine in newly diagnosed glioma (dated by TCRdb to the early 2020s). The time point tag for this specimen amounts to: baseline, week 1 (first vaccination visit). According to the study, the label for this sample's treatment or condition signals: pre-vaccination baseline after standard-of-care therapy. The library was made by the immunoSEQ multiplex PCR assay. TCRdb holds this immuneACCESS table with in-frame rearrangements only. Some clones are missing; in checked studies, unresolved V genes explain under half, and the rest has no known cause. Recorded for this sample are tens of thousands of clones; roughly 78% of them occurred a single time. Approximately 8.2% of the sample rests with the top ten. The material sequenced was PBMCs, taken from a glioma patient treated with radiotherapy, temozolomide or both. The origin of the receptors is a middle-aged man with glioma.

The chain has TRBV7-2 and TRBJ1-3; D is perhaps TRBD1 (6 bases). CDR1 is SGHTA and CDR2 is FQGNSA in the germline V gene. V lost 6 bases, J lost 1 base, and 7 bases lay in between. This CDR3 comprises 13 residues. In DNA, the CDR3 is TGTGCCAGCAGACAGGGTTCTGGAAACACCATATATTTT. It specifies CASRQGSGNTIYF.

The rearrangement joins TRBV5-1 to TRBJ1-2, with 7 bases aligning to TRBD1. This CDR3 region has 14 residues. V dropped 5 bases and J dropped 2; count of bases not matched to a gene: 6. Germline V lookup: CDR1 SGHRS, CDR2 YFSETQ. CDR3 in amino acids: CASSFQGVNYGYTF. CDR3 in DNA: TGCGCCAGCAGTTTTCAGGGGGTAAACTATGGCTACACCTTC. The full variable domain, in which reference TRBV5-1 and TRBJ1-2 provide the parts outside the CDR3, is KAGVTQTPRYLIKTRGQQVTLSCSPISGHRSVSWYQQTPGQGLQFLFEYFSETQRNKGNFPGRFSGRQFSNSRSEMNVSTLELGDSALYLCASSFQGVNYGYTFGSGTRLTVV.

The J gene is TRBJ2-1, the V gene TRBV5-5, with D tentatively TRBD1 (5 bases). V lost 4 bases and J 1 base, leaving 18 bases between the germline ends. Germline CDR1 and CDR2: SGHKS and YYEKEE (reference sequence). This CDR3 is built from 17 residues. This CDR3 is CASSLGMVRESYNEQFF. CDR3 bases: TGTGCCAGCAGCCTGGGAATGGTCAGGGAATCCTACAATGAGCAGTTCTTC.

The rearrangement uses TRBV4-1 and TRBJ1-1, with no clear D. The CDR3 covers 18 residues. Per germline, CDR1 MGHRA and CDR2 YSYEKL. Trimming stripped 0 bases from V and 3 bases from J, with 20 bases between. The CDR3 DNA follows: TGCGCCAGCAGCCAAGATCCGAGGTACGGCAGAATGGACACTGAAGCTTTCTTT. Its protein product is CASSQDPRYGRMDTEAFF.

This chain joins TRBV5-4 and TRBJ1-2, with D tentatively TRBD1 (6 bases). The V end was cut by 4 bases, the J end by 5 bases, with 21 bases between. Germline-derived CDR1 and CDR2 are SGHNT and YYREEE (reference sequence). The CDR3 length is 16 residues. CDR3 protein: CASSKHTGTPEYGYTF. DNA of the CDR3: TGTGCCAGCAGCAAGCACACAGGGACTCCTGAGTATGGCTACACCTTC. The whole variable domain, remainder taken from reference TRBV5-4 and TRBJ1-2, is ETGVTQSPTHLIKTRGQQVTLRCSSQSGHNTVSWYQQALGQGPQFIFQYYREEENGRGNFPPRFSGLQFPNYSSELNVNALELDDSALYLCASSKHTGTPEYGYTFGSGTRLTVV.

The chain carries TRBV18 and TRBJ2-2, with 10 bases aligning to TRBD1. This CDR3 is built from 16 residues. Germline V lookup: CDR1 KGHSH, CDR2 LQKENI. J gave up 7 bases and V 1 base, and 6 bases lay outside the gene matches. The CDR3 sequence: CASSPRGQGIVGELFF. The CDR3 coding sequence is TGTGCCAGCTCACCACGGGGACAGGGGATCGTCGGGGAGCTGTTTTTT.

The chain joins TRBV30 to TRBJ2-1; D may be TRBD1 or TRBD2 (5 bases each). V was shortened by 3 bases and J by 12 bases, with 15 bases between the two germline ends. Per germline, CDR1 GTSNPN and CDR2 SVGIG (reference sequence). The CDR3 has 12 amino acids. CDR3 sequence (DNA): TGTGCCTGGAGGGTGGGGGACGGTGGGCAGTTCTTC. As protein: CAWRVGDGGQFF.

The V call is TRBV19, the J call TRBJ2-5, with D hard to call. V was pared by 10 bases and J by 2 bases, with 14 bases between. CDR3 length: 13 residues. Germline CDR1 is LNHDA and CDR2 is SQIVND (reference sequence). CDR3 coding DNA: TGTGCCACGACAAGGGCCCCTCAAGAGACCCAGTACTTC. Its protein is CATTRAPQETQYF. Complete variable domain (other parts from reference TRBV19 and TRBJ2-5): DGGITQSPKYLFRKEGQNVTLSCEQNLNHDAMYWYRQDPGQGLRLIYYSQIVNDFQKGDIAEGYSVSREKKESFPLTVTSAQKNPTAFYLCATTRAPQETQYFGPGTRLLVL.

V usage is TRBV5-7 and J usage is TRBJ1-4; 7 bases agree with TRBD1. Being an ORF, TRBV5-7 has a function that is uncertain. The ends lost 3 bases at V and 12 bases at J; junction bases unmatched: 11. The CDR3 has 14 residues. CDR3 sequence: CASSSGTARGELFF. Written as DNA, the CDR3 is TGTGCCAGCAGCTCCGGGACAGCTAGGGGGGAACTGTTTTTT.

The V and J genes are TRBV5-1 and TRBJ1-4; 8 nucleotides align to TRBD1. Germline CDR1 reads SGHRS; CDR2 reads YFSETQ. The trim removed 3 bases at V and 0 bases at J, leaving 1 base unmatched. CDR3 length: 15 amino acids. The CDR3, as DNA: TGCGCCAGCAGCTGGACAGGGCCAACTAATGAAAAACTGTTTTTT. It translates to CASSWTGPTNEKLFF.

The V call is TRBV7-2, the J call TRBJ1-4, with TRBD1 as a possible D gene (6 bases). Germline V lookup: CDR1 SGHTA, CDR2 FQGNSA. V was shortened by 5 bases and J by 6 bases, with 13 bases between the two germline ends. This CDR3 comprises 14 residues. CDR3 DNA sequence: TGTGCCAGCAGCCTTAGACAGGATTATGAAAAACTGTTTTTT. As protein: CASSLRQDYEKLFF.

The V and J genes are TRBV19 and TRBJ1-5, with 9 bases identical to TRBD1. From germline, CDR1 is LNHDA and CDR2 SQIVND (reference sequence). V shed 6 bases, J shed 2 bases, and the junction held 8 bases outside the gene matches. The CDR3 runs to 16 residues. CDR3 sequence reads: CASSPTGTGRNQPQHF. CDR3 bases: TGTGCCAGTAGCCCCACCGGGACAGGGCGCAATCAGCCCCAGCATTTT.

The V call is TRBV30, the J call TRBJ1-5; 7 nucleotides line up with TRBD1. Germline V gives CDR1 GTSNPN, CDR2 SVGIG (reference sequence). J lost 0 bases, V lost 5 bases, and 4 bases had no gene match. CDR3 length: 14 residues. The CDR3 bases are TGTGCCTGGGGACAGGCGTATAGCAATCAGCCCCAGCATTTT. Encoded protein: CAWGQAYSNQPQHF.

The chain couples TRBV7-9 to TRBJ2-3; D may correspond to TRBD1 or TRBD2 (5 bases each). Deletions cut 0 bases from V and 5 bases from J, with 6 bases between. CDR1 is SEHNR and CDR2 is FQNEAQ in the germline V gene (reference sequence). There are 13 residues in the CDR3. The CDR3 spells CASSLAGGDTQYF. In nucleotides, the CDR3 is TGTGCCAGCAGCTTAGCTGGGGGAGATACGCAGTATTTT. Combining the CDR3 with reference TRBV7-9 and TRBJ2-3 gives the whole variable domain DTGVSQNPRHKITKRGQNVTFRCDPISEHNRLYWYRQTLGQGPEFLTYFQNEAQLEKSRLLSDRFSAERPKGSFSTLEIQRTEQGDSAMYLCASSLAGGDTQYFGPGTRLTVL.

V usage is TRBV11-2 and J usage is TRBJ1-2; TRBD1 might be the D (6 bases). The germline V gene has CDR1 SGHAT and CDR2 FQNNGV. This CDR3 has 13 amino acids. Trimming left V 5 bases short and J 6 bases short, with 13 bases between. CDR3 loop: CASSPSPGDGYTF. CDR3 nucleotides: TGTGCCAGCAGCCCGTCCCCAGGGGATGGCTACACCTTC.

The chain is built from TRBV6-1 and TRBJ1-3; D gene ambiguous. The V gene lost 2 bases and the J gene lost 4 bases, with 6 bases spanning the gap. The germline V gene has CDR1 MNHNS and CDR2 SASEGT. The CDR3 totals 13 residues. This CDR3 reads CASSEMAGNTIYF. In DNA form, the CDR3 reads TGTGCCAGCAGTGAAATGGCGGGAAACACCATATATTTT.